The 23 T cell receptor beta chains given below trace back to one sample, sequenced in a study of cytomegalovirus exposure and HLA in healthy donors. The PCR contained 60 Vbeta and 13 Jbeta primers. Libraries were prepared by immunoSEQ multiplex PCR; TCRdb keeps only in-frame clonotypes and omits some of them. The table for this sample gives 160,000 or so clones. The sample consisted of PBMCs. These receptors were taken from a man under 40 in good health and CMV-seronegative.

The genes are TRBV2 and TRBJ2-2, with 13 bases matching TRBD2. CDR3 size: 16 residues. From germline, CDR1 is SNHLY and CDR2 FYNNEI. J lost 0 bases, V lost 7 bases, and 2 bases had no gene match. The CDR3 loop is CASTGTSGANTGELFF. CDR3 bases: TGTGCCAGCACGGGGACTAGCGGGGCGAACACCGGGGAGCTGTTTTTT.

This chain connects TRBV6-5 to TRBJ2-7, with 10 bases identical to TRBD1. V shed 5 bases and J 4 bases; nucleotides not matched to a gene: 5. Germline CDR1 is MNHEY and CDR2 is SVGAGI. The length of the CDR3 is 14 residues. CDR3 sequence (DNA): TGTGCCAGCAGTACCAGACAGGGGGCATACGAGCAGTACTTC. Its translation is CASSTRQGAYEQYF.

The gene calls are TRBV5-4 and TRBJ2-7; D gene uncertain. V lost 0 bases and J 2 bases, leaving 9 bases between the germline ends. Germline V CDR1 and CDR2: SGHNT, YYREEE (reference sequence). The CDR3 covers 14 residues. The DNA of the CDR3 is TGTGCCAGCAGCTTGGGTACAGACACCTACGAGCAGTACTTC. Protein product: CASSLGTDTYEQYF.

This chain connects TRBV6-1 to TRBJ1-5, with TRBD1 matching over 7 bases. Germline CDR1 MNHNS, CDR2 SASEGT. With 3 bases clipped from V and 3 bases from J, the junction kept 8 bases outside the gene matches. The CDR3 covers 16 residues. CDR3 loop: CASSDGTGEINQPQHF. CDR3 bases: TGTGCCAGCAGTGATGGCACAGGGGAGATCAATCAGCCCCAGCATTTT.

The chain has TRBV4-1 and TRBJ2-7; D is possibly TRBD1 (5 bases). Germline V lookup: CDR1 MGHRA, CDR2 YSYEKL. V lost 7 bases and J lost 1, with 5 bases in between. The CDR3 has 11 amino acids. The CDR3 region is CASKGSYEQYF. The CDR3 DNA reads as TGCGCCAGCAAGGGGTCCTACGAGCAGTACTTC.

The rearrangement uses TRBV6-1 and TRBJ1-1, with D perhaps matching TRBD1 (5 bases). Looked up from germline, CDR1 is MNHNS and CDR2 is SASEGT. The CDR3 contains 14 residues. The V end lost 3 bases, the J end lost 1 base, and 9 bases lay between the germline ends. For the CDR3, the DNA is TGTGCCAGCAGTGACCAGGGAAAGAACACTGAAGCTTTCTTT. Its translation: CASSDQGKNTEAFF.

This CDR3 is CACQIDRAFGNTIYF. The CDR3 nucleotides read TGTGCCTGCCAAATAGACAGGGCTTTTGGAAACACCATATATTTT. V and J are TRBV30 and TRBJ1-3; TRBD1 matches at 7 bases. Germline V gene lookup returns CDR1 GTSNPN and CDR2 SVGIG (reference sequence). The CDR3 extends over 15 amino acids. V lost 6 bases to trimming and J lost 3 bases; unmatched junction nucleotides: 11.

A remark on this clone: At one of its ends the junction is not consistent with the germline gene, which may arise from a read error. This rearrangement joins TRBV4-2 to TRBJ1-5, with D possibly matching TRBD1 (6 bases). This CDR3 contains 15 residues. The germline V gene has CDR1 LGHNA and CDR2 YNFKEQ. CDR3 bases: TGTGCCGGCAGCCAAGAACAGGGCAGCAATCAGCCCCAGCATTTT. Amino acid sequence: CAGSQEQGSNQPQHF.

This chain joins TRBV27 and TRBJ1-1; TRBD1 agrees at 8 bases. Looked up from germline, CDR1 is MNHEY and CDR2 is SMNVEV (reference sequence). The ends lost 5 bases at V and 3 bases at J; junction bases unmatched: 2. This CDR3 has 13 amino acids. The chain's CDR3 is CASSSRGHTEAFF. Written as DNA, the CDR3 is TGTGCCAGCAGTAGCAGGGGGCACACTGAAGCTTTCTTT.

This rearrangement joins TRBV2 to TRBJ2-2; maybe TRBD2 (6 bases). The CDR3 is made up of 14 amino acids. In germline, CDR1 is SNHLY, CDR2 FYNNEI. V was shortened by 11 bases and J by 5 bases, with 18 bases between the two germline ends. The CDR3 DNA sequence: TGTGCCGGGGGAGGTCCAGGTCCTACCGGGGAGCTGTTTTTT. It translates to CAGGGPGPTGELFF.

The chain joins TRBV5-1 to TRBJ1-1; 7 bases match TRBD1. The trim removed 0 bases at V and 1 base at J, leaving 0 bases unmatched. The germline CDR1 and CDR2 sequences are SGHRS and YFSETQ. The CDR3 totals 14 residues. This CDR3 is CASSLGTGNTEAFF. In nucleotides, the CDR3 is TGCGCCAGCAGCTTGGGGACAGGGAACACTGAAGCTTTCTTT. Supplemented by reference TRBV5-1 and TRBJ1-1, the full variable domain reads KAGVTQTPRYLIKTRGQQVTLSCSPISGHRSVSWYQQTPGQGLQFLFEYFSETQRNKGNFPGRFSGRQFSNSRSEMNVSTLELGDSALYLCASSLGTGNTEAFFGQGTRLTVV.

The genes are TRBV7-2 and TRBJ2-7, with 9 positions matching TRBD1. Germline lookup yields CDR1 SGHTA and CDR2 FQGNSA. After removal of 5 bases from V and 2 bases from J, the junction contained 4 bases not matched to a gene. This CDR3 is 14 amino acids long. The CDR3 here is CASSPWTGAYEQYF. Here the CDR3 DNA reads TGTGCCAGCAGCCCGTGGACAGGGGCCTACGAGCAGTACTTC.

The J gene is TRBJ2-1, the V gene TRBV19, with 7 bases identical to TRBD2. Trimming cost V 5 bases and J 6 bases; bases outside gene matches: 4. The length of the CDR3 is 13 residues. Germline assignment: CDR1 LNHDA and CDR2 SQIVND (reference sequence). In DNA form, the CDR3 reads TGTGCCAGTAGTGTCACTAGCGTCAATGAGCAGTTCTTC. Translated, it gives CASSVTSVNEQFF.

V is TRBV5-1 and J is TRBJ2-3, with 7 bases lining up with TRBD2. The CDR3 is 15 residues long. V dropped 0 bases and J dropped 3; count of bases not matched to a gene: 4. Germline CDR1 is SGHRS and CDR2 is YFSETQ. For the CDR3, the DNA is TGCGCCAGCAGCTTGGTTCGGGGAGGGACAGATACGCAGTATTTT. Translating gives CASSLVRGGTDTQYF.

This chain links TRBV28 with TRBJ1-1; D remains unclear. Germline assignment: CDR1 MDHEN and CDR2 SYDVKM. V was trimmed by 5 bases and J by 1 base, leaving 8 bases between them. The CDR3 has 13 amino acids. In nucleotides, the CDR3 is TGTGCCAGCAGTCCCCGGGAGAACACTGAAGCTTTCTTT. Translated: CASSPRENTEAFF.

A remark on this clone: Within the sample, other DNA sequences also encode this same CDR3. V gene TRBV5-1 combines with J gene TRBJ2-1; maybe TRBD1 (6 bases). The V end lost 1 base, the J end lost 0 bases, and 8 bases lay between the germline ends. Germline loops: CDR1 SGHRS, CDR2 YFSETQ. CDR3 length: 15 residues. The CDR3 DNA follows: TGCGCCAGCAGCTTGCAGGGGAGCTCCTACAATGAGCAGTTCTTC. The encoded protein is CASSLQGSSYNEQFF. Together with reference TRBV5-1 and TRBJ2-1, the CDR3 gives the full variable domain: KAGVTQTPRYLIKTRGQQVTLSCSPISGHRSVSWYQQTPGQGLQFLFEYFSETQRNKGNFPGRFSGRQFSNSRSEMNVSTLELGDSALYLCASSLQGSSYNEQFFGPGTRLTVL.

The chain joins TRBV6-1 to TRBJ1-5, with D tentatively TRBD1 (5 bases). The V end lost 7 bases, the J end lost 4 bases, and 17 bases lay between the germline ends. CDR3 length equals 15 residues. CDR1 is MNHNS, CDR2 SASEGT, per germline. CDR3 nucleotide sequence: TGTGCCAGCACCTCCCAGACAGCCCAGAATCAGCCCCAGCATTTT. Residues: CASTSQTAQNQPQHF.

The chain uses TRBV11-3 and TRBJ2-3; 8 positions agree with TRBD2. Germline V gives CDR1 SGHNT, CDR2 YENEEA. After removal of 5 bases from V and 2 bases from J, the junction contained 6 bases not matched to a gene. This CDR3 has 15 residues. The CDR3 here is CASSPTSGITDTQYF. The CDR3, as DNA: TGTGCCAGCAGCCCCACTAGCGGAATCACAGATACGCAGTATTTT.

The V and J genes are TRBV30 and TRBJ2-7, with 12 bases lining up with TRBD2. V gave up 4 bases and J gave up 5 bases; unmatched junction bases: 3. The CDR3 loop spans 13 amino acids. Germline-derived CDR1 and CDR2 are GTSNPN and SVGIG (reference sequence). The CDR3 DNA reads as TGTGCCTGGACTAGCGGGAGGGCCGACGAGCAGTACTTC. Translated: CAWTSGRADEQYF.

J is TRBJ1-2 and V is TRBV11-3; D might be TRBD1 (5 bases). Germline CDR1 and CDR2: SGHNT and YENEEA. This CDR3 contains 12 residues. Trimming removed 5 bases from V and 8 bases from J, with 12 bases in between. The CDR3 sequence: CASSLGAGGYTF. In DNA form, the CDR3 reads TGTGCCAGCAGCCTAGGGGCTGGCGGCTACACCTTC.

V usage is TRBV9 and J usage is TRBJ1-5; TRBD1 is a possible D gene (5 bases). Germline CDR1 and CDR2: SGDLS and YYNGEE. Trimming left V 0 bases short and J 3 bases short, with 7 bases between. CDR3 size: 14 residues. The CDR3 DNA reads TGTGCCAGCAGCGTAGCAGGGTACAATCAGCCCCAGCATTTT. Translated: CASSVAGYNQPQHF. The variable domain in full, completed from reference TRBV9 and TRBJ1-5, reads DSGVTQTPKHLITATGQRVTLRCSPRSGDLSVYWYQQSLDQGLQFLIQYYNGEERAKGNILERFSAQQFPDLHSELNLSSLELGDSALYFCASSVAGYNQPQHFGDGTRLSIL.

The gene calls are TRBV5-1 and TRBJ2-1, with TRBD1 matching over 9 bases. This CDR3 has 16 residues. Germline V gene data show CDR1 as SGHRS and CDR2 as YFSETQ. With 0 bases clipped from V and 3 bases from J, the junction kept 4 bases outside the gene matches. For the CDR3, the DNA is TGCGCCAGCAGCTTGGACCCGGGACAGGGCTACAATGAGCAGTTCTTC. The encoded protein is CASSLDPGQGYNEQFF.

This chain links TRBV7-9 with TRBJ2-1; D not resolved. Germline-derived CDR1 and CDR2 are SEHNR and FQNEAQ (reference sequence). The CDR3 covers 13 residues. V was pared by 3 bases and J by 5 bases, with 8 bases between. CDR3 protein: CASSFGGNNEQFF. CDR3 bases: TGTGCCAGCAGCTTCGGCGGAAACAATGAGCAGTTCTTC.